One T cell receptor (beta chain) is described in this entry. The CDR3 loop spans 15 amino acids. V was pared by 4 bases and J by 7 bases, with 15 bases between. CDR1 is SGDLS and CDR2 is YYNGEE in the germline V gene. This entry comes from a study of blood T cell repertoires in COVID-19. Whole-study context: Italy, Spain and the United States were the sources of the convalescent and acute COVID-19 samples. Nucleic acid was either cDNA or gDNA, and it came from T cells, B-cell-depleted T cells, or PBMCs.

Authors' data handling: Using reference gene primer amplification, nucleated cell counts were estimated. Assay: immunoSEQ multiplex PCR; the TCRdb copy retains only in-frame clones and omits some. Clonal size and the V and J genes are those of that table, whereas D and trimming came from the DNA. The sample contains 30,000 or so clones, around 73% of which appear only once. Sequencing was done on a sample of peripheral blood. The receptor was isolated from a man at least 80 years old with acute or convalescent COVID-19. The chain uses TRBV9 and TRBJ1-6, with D perhaps matching TRBD1 (6 bases). The CDR3 protein is CASSTTGLGNSPLHF. For the CDR3, the DNA is TGTGCCAGCAGCACAACAGGGCTTGGCAATTCACCCCTCCACTTT.